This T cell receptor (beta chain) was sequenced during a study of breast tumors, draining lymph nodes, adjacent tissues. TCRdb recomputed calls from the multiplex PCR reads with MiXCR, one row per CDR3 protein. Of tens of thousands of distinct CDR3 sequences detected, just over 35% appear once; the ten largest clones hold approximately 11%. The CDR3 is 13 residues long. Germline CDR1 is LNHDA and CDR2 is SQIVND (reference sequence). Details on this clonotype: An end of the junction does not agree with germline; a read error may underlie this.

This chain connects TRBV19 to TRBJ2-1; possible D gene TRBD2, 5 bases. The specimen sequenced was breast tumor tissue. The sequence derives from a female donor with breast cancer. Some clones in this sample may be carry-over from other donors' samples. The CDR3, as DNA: TGTGCCAGTACCAATACTAGGGTCAATGAGCAGTCCTTC. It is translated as CASTNTRVNEQSF.